This T cell receptor beta chain appears in the sequencing data of a study of blood T cell repertoires in COVID-19 (dated by TCRdb to 2020 to 2022). Regarding the study in general: Samples from collaborators originated in the United States, Italy and Spain and spanned both the acute and convalescent phases of COVID-19. The prospective study material was composed of cDNA or gDNA derived from T cells, B-cell-depleted T cells, or PBMCs. The dataset comprised deeply sampled blood TCRbeta repertoires from subjects exposed to, actively infected with, or recovered from COVID-19. The repertoires were made available in a free public database intended to serve as a resource for research on the immune response to SARS-CoV-2. The samples were drawn from two sources: the first 160 participants of the ongoing ImmuneRACE study, and 1,000 to 1,500 subjects contributed by 6 global collaborators. Nearly every sample came with metadata listing a de-identified subject ID, COVID-19 status, age in years and sex. Where available, HLA class I and class II types were taken from metadata supplied by the sample provider and were not determined by assay-based typing. Summary of the overall study and its limitations: Clinical and demographic metadata were provided uncurated, with the amount varying by source and participant.

From the cysteine through the phenylalanine, the CDR3 covers 14 amino acids. CDR3 DNA is the only sequence kept; it has 42 bases, read in frame from the first base. At the junction V is shortened by 3 bases and J by 1 base, with 9 bases in between. The germline V gene sets CDR1 to MNHNS and CDR2 to SASEGT. Collaborating institutions collected whole blood in K2EDTA tubes following their own protocols. Collaborator samples were shipped for TCRbeta analysis as frozen whole blood, isolated PBMCs, or DNA extracted from either sample type. The immunoSEQ Assay, a bias-controlled multiplex PCR, was used to amplify TCRbeta CDR3 regions from genomic DNA. For the original study's pipeline: Nucleated cell counts per sample were estimated from amplification of reference gene primers within the assay. To quantify the absolute abundance of each unique TCRbeta CDR3 rearrangement, sequence reads were collapsed and filtered. For each sample, productive Simpson clonality was calculated as the square root of Simpson's diversity index over productive rearrangements. In its TCRdb copy, this immuneACCESS table keeps in-frame sequences only and misses some clones. Where compared with another copy, unresolved V genes explain less than half of these, and the others have no known cause. The V and J calls and clone size were taken over from that table, and D and trimming were inferred from the DNA. The sample table shows 120,000 to 150,000 clones, and roughly 80% are seen once. Around 8.6% of the sample is taken by the ten largest.

This clone turned up a few times. What this receptor recognizes is not known. There are no base qualities to consult, and no much larger clone falls within one base. The sequenced material came from peripheral blood. The chain joins TRBV6-1 to TRBJ1-1; a tentative D match to TRBD1 spans 5 bases. The TCR comes from a human donor in a cohort sampled during active COVID-19. The nucleotide sequence is given as TGTGCCAGCAGTGAGGGCAGGGCGAACACTGAAGCTTTCTTT. This translates into CASSEGRANTEAFF.